This T cell receptor beta chain was documented in a study of cytomegalovirus exposure and HLA in healthy donors. Notes on the study in general: The study put 150 or so TCR beta chains on its list as cytomegalovirus-associated. TCR beta V- and J-gene trimming was later associated with a missense DCLRE1C variant.

In the PCR, 60 Vbeta and 13 Jbeta primers were used. Repertoires were generated with immunoSEQ multiplex PCR, while TCRdb's copy carries only in-frame clones and drops some. In the table there are 200,000 to 250,000 clones, 80% to 85% of which are singletons. Nominal health characterized the donors when sampled, though unrecorded immune exposures were likely. This CDR3 is built from 15 residues. Germline V CDR1 and CDR2: SGHRS, YFSETQ. V lost 4 bases to trimming and J lost 0 bases, with 13 bases between them. Comment on this clone: Its antigen remains unknown. The identical CDR3 is also encoded by other nucleotide sequences in the sample.

The chain links TRBV5-1 to TRBJ1-1; a weak D match, TRBD1 (6 bases). The source material was PBMCs. The sequence was obtained from a woman between 35 and 50 years old in good health and CMV-seronegative. The CDR3 coding sequence is TGCGCCAGCAGCACAGGGACCGGGGTGAACACTGAAGCTTTCTTT. Translated: CASSTGTGVNTEAFF.